The 2 T cell receptor beta chains below were found in one sample sequenced in a study of beta chain features in type 1 diabetes. Broader study findings: TCRB CDR3s from Type 1 diabetes patients were moderately but significantly shorter in all four CD4+ subsets.

The investigators reverse transcribed all of the isolated RNA, so they sequenced expressed TCRB transcripts. The protocol was immunoSEQ multiplex PCR, while the TCRdb copy is restricted to in-frame clones and leaves out a portion. The table has roughly 330,000 clones, roughly 12% seen once. Their antigens remain unidentified. The sequenced sample consisted of naive CD4+ T cells from blood. Receptors were obtained from a woman under 30 with type 1 diabetes.

This chain joins TRBV18 and TRBJ2-2; TRBD2 agrees at 8 bases. The CDR3 runs to 16 residues. Germline CDR1 and CDR2: KGHSH and LQKENI. The V gene end was trimmed by 3 bases and the J gene end by 5 bases; junction bases not matched to a gene: 8. CDR3: CASSPSGTQWTGELFF. CDR3 DNA sequence: TGTGCCAGCTCACCTAGCGGGACGCAGTGGACCGGGGAGCTGTTTTTT.

The sample holds a few counts of this clone. V usage is TRBV2 and J usage is TRBJ2-1, with 11 bases lining up with TRBD2. The CDR3 contains 14 residues. With 7 bases clipped from V and 11 bases from J, the junction kept 10 bases outside the gene matches. Germline V gene lookup returns CDR1 SNHLY and CDR2 FYNNEI. Here the CDR3 DNA reads TGTGCCAGCAAAAACCCGGGACTAGCGGAAAAGCAGTTCTTC. This encodes CASKNPGLAEKQFF.